These 26 T cell receptor beta chains came from one sample sequenced in a study of shared clonotypes between healthy human individuals. Measured with immunoSEQ multiplex PCR; TCRdb has only the in-frame clones, and not every one. This table has 2 million to 2.5 million clones, approximately 93% appearing once. The sequenced sample consisted of naive CD4+ T cells from PBMCs. Subset of the sample: CD45RA+ positively selected. These receptors were taken from a man in his late teens or twenties in good health. Some clones in this sample may be carry-over from other donors' samples.

The chain couples TRBV27 to TRBJ2-1; D possibly corresponds to TRBD2 (5 bases). The CDR3 has 15 amino acids. Looked up from germline, CDR1 is MNHEY and CDR2 is SMNVEV (reference sequence). V lost 8 bases, J lost 3 bases, and 17 bases lay in between. Here the CDR3 reads CASGASGPLYNEQFF. The CDR3 DNA is TGTGCCAGCGGCGCCAGCGGACCTCTCTACAATGAGCAGTTCTTC.

A word on this clone: Within the sample, other DNA sequences also encode this same CDR3. V is TRBV9 and J is TRBJ1-1; D unclear. The V gene lost 0 bases and the J gene lost 2 bases, with 8 bases spanning the gap. Germline CDR1 is SGDLS and CDR2 is YYNGEE. This CDR3 is 14 amino acids long. The DNA of the CDR3 is TGTGCCAGCAGCGTAGGTCGCGTTAACACTGAAGCTTTCTTT. It codes for CASSVGRVNTEAFF.

This chain links TRBV18 with TRBJ2-7; 8 nucleotides match TRBD1. Per the germline V gene, CDR1 is KGHSH and CDR2 is LQKENI. The length of the CDR3 is 15 residues. V shed 0 bases, J shed 6 bases, and the junction held 7 bases outside the gene matches. The CDR3 sequence is CASSPPVGQGSEQYF. Here the CDR3 DNA reads TGTGCCAGCTCACCACCCGTAGGACAGGGAAGCGAGCAGTACTTC.

This clone is a singleton in its sample. This chain uses TRBV5-5 with TRBJ2-2; 8 bases agree with TRBD2. The CDR3 runs to 16 residues. The germline V gene has CDR1 SGHKS and CDR2 YYEKEE (reference sequence). V dropped 2 bases and J dropped 5; count of bases not matched to a gene: 8. The CDR3 spells CASSFARSGSTGELFF. In DNA, the CDR3 is TGTGCCAGCAGCTTCGCCAGAAGCGGGAGTACCGGGGAGCTGTTTTTT.

This sequence joins TRBV14 and TRBJ2-7; D gene uncertain. V was clipped by 0 bases and J by 4 bases, with 10 bases between them. Germline CDR1 SGHDN, CDR2 FVKESK. This CDR3 is 14 amino acids long. The chain's CDR3 is CASSQEGETYEQYF. DNA of the CDR3: TGTGCCAGCAGCCAAGAAGGTGAAACGTACGAGCAGTACTTC.

The chain employs TRBV7-9 and TRBJ2-2; 10 bases are shared with TRBD2. CDR1 is SEHNR and CDR2 is FQNEAQ in the germline V gene (reference sequence). V lost 2 bases and J lost 6; bases outside the gene matches: 0. The CDR3 consists of 14 residues. In DNA form, the CDR3 reads TGTGCCAGCAGCTTACTAGCGGGAGCCGGGGAGCTGTTTTTT. Protein sequence: CASSLLAGAGELFF. Full variable domain (rest looked up from reference TRBV7-9 and TRBJ2-2): DTGVSQNPRHKITKRGQNVTFRCDPISEHNRLYWYRQTLGQGPEFLTYFQNEAQLEKSRLLSDRFSAERPKGSFSTLEIQRTEQGDSAMYLCASSLLAGAGELFFGEGSRLTVL.

This chain links TRBV5-5 with TRBJ2-7; weak D call: TRBD1 (6 bases). Deletions cut 0 bases from V and 3 bases from J, with 13 bases between. The CDR3 covers 15 residues. Germline V lookup: CDR1 SGHKS, CDR2 YYEKEE (reference sequence). The DNA of the CDR3 is TGTGCCAGCAGCTTGGGGAGGACAGAAATCTACGAGCAGTACTTC. Translated: CASSLGRTEIYEQYF. The variable domain in full, completed from reference TRBV5-5 and TRBJ2-7, reads DAGVTQSPTHLIKTRGQQVTLRCSPISGHKSVSWYQQVLGQGPQFIFQYYEKEERGRGNFPDRFSARQFPNYSSELNVNALLLGDSALYLCASSLGRTEIYEQYFGPGTRLTVT.

This clone has a single count. The chain couples TRBV2 to TRBJ2-3; D unclear. V lost 4 bases, J lost 6 bases, and 14 bases lay in between. Germline lookup yields CDR1 SNHLY and CDR2 FYNNEI. CDR3 size: 14 residues. CDR3 sequence reads: CASSGTAGPDTQYF. The CDR3 region has the DNA TGTGCCAGCAGTGGGACCGCAGGCCCGGATACGCAGTATTTT.

This sequence joins TRBV11-2 and TRBJ2-1; D perhaps matches TRBD1 (5 bases). Germline CDR1 reads SGHAT; CDR2 reads FQNNGV. This CDR3 contains 16 residues. V was trimmed by 3 bases and J by 0 bases, leaving 12 bases between them. CDR3 protein: CASSFHQGSSYNEQFF. The CDR3 coding sequence is TGTGCCAGCAGCTTTCATCAGGGCAGCTCCTACAATGAGCAGTTCTTC.

V is TRBV27 and J is TRBJ2-7; a weak D match, TRBD1 (5 bases). The ends were cut back, 4 bases at V and 0 bases at J, with 13 bases in the middle. CDR1 MNHEY and CDR2 SMNVEV come from the germline V gene (reference sequence). This CDR3 region has 15 residues. This CDR3 reads CASSSPSTASYEQYF. CDR3 sequence (DNA): TGTGCCAGCAGTTCGCCCTCGACAGCCTCCTACGAGCAGTACTTC.

V gene TRBV10-3 combines with J gene TRBJ2-2; D gene uncertain. Germline CDR1 is ENHRY and CDR2 is SYGVKD. Trimming pared 6 bases from V and 3 bases from J, leaving 2 bases between. The CDR3 is 11 residues long. CDR3 loop: CAIRDTGELFF. As DNA, the CDR3 is TGTGCCATCAGGGACACCGGGGAGCTGTTTTTT.

Points on this clone: Other DNA sequences in this specimen translate into the identical CDR3. The chain combines TRBV9 with TRBJ2-7; 8 bases align to TRBD2. From germline, CDR1 is SGDLS and CDR2 YYNGEE. The CDR3 loop spans 15 amino acids. J lost 2 bases, V lost 0 bases, and 4 bases had no gene match. The CDR3 region is CASSVEAGETYEQYF. The DNA of the CDR3 is TGTGCCAGCAGCGTAGAAGCGGGAGAAACCTACGAGCAGTACTTC. Supplemented by reference TRBV9 and TRBJ2-7, the full variable domain reads DSGVTQTPKHLITATGQRVTLRCSPRSGDLSVYWYQQSLDQGLQFLIQYYNGEERAKGNILERFSAQQFPDLHSELNLSSLELGDSALYFCASSVEAGETYEQYFGPGTRLTVT.

The rearrangement joins TRBV7-2 to TRBJ2-7, with 7 bases matching TRBD1. Germline assignment: CDR1 SGHTA and CDR2 FQGNSA. After removal of 4 bases from V and 5 bases from J, the junction contained 5 bases not matched to a gene. The length of the CDR3 is 13 residues. CDR3 nucleotide sequence: TGTGCCAGCAGCTCGAGGACAGGCAACGAGCAGTACTTC. Translation: CASSSRTGNEQYF.

This sequence joins TRBV6-5 and TRBJ2-7; 7 bases are a match to TRBD2. There are 13 residues in the CDR3. Germline CDR1 and CDR2: MNHEY and SVGAGI. With 8 bases clipped from V and 11 bases from J, the junction kept 15 bases outside the gene matches. In nucleotides, the CDR3 is TGTGCCAGCCTCCGGGGGGATCGGTTGTTTGAGTACTTC. Translated: CASLRGDRLFEYF.

V is TRBV10-3 and J is TRBJ2-5; a weak D match, TRBD2 (6 bases). CDR3 size: 15 residues. V was trimmed by 0 bases and J by 7 bases, leaving 15 bases between them. CDR1 is ENHRY, CDR2 SYGVKD, per germline. In DNA form, the CDR3 reads TGTGCCATCAGTGAGTCTCTAGCGAGGGCGGGGACCCAGTACTTC. Protein: CAISESLARAGTQYF.

This clone showed up just once. V gene TRBV28 combines with J gene TRBJ1-3; tentatively, D is TRBD1 (5 bases). CDR3 length: 13 residues. Germline V lookup: CDR1 MDHEN, CDR2 SYDVKM. V was shortened by 8 bases and J by 2 bases, with 10 bases between the two germline ends. The CDR3: CASEGGAGNTIYF. The CDR3 nucleotides are TGTGCCAGCGAGGGAGGGGCTGGAAACACCATATATTTT.

This clone was detected once. This chain uses TRBV7-8 with TRBJ1-5; no firm D call. The V end was cut by 3 bases, the J end by 5 bases, with 8 bases between. Germline assignment: CDR1 SGHVS and CDR2 FQNEAQ. The CDR3 runs 13 residues. The CDR3 DNA reads as TGTGCCAGCAGCTTTGCATTAGATCAGCCCCAGCATTTT. Its protein product is CASSFALDQPQHF.

The chain carries TRBV11-2 and TRBJ2-5, with 10 bases lining up with TRBD1. V was clipped by 4 bases and J by 4 bases; unmatched bases: 3. The V gene's germline CDR1 is SGHAT and CDR2 FQNNGV. The CDR3 consists of 14 residues. As DNA, the CDR3 is TGTGCCAGCAGCTCCAGGACAGGGGGAGAGACCCAGTACTTC. It translates to CASSSRTGGETQYF.

This chain uses TRBV19 with TRBJ2-7; D is uncertain. V lost 1 base to trimming and J lost 3 bases, with 10 bases between them. The germline V gene encodes CDR1 LNHDA and CDR2 SQIVND (reference sequence). This CDR3 contains 14 residues. In nucleotides, the CDR3 is TGTGCCAGTAGTATAGGAGGCAACTTCTACGAGCAGTACTTC. Translation gives CASSIGGNFYEQYF.

The chain uses TRBV2 and TRBJ1-3; 7 bases align to TRBD1. The CDR3 covers 15 residues. V lost 1 base, J lost 4 bases, and 4 bases stayed unmatched. The V gene's germline CDR1 is SNHLY and CDR2 FYNNEI. The CDR3 nucleotides are TGTGCCAGCAGTGAAGTCAGGGGGACCGGAAACACCATATATTTT. As protein: CASSEVRGTGNTIYF.

This chain links TRBV7-8 with TRBJ2-7; tentative D call: TRBD2 (5 bases). This CDR3 comprises 13 residues. Germline CDR1 and CDR2: SGHVS and FQNEAQ. Deletions cut 6 bases from V and 0 bases from J, with 9 bases between. The CDR3 region is CASRDTSSYEQYF. The DNA for the CDR3 is TGTGCCAGCAGGGATACTAGCTCCTACGAGCAGTACTTC.

This chain connects TRBV28 to TRBJ2-7; 10 bases agree with TRBD2. This CDR3 region has 16 residues. V lost 8 bases, J lost 2 bases, and 12 bases stayed unmatched. CDR1 MDHEN and CDR2 SYDVKM come from the germline V gene. CDR3 protein: CASRLIRTSGPYEQYF. The CDR3 DNA is TGTGCCAGCCGCCTCATCCGGACTAGCGGCCCCTACGAGCAGTACTTC.

As to this clone: Other DNA sequences in this specimen translate into the identical CDR3. This chain uses TRBV5-1 with TRBJ2-7, with 12 nucleotides matching TRBD2. Germline lookup yields CDR1 SGHRS and CDR2 YFSETQ. The ends lost 2 bases at V and 6 bases at J; junction bases unmatched: 6. The CDR3 has 15 residues. The CDR3 nucleotides read TGCGCCAGCAGCTTCCTAGCGGGAGGGCCGGGCGAGCAGTACTTC. It is translated as CASSFLAGGPGEQYF. Drawing the rest from reference TRBV5-1 and TRBJ2-7, the complete variable domain is KAGVTQTPRYLIKTRGQQVTLSCSPISGHRSVSWYQQTPGQGLQFLFEYFSETQRNKGNFPGRFSGRQFSNSRSEMNVSTLELGDSALYLCASSFLAGGPGEQYFGPGTRLTVT.

The chain carries TRBV29-1 and TRBJ1-1; 7 bases agree with TRBD1. The CDR3 length is 17 residues. Per the germline V gene, CDR1 is SQVTM and CDR2 is ANQGSEA. The V segment lost 4 bases and the J segment 1 base; nucleotides outside the gene matches: 15. The CDR3 spells CSVGGVKGAGANTEAFF. DNA for the CDR3: TGCAGCGTTGGAGGGGTGAAGGGGGCGGGGGCGAACACTGAAGCTTTCTTT.

The chain recombines TRBV6-5 with TRBJ2-2; the D gene is possibly TRBD1 (6 bases). Deletions cut 5 bases from V and 6 bases from J, with 13 bases between. The CDR3 loop spans 14 amino acids. Germline CDR1 MNHEY, CDR2 SVGAGI. The CDR3 region has the DNA TGTGCCAGCAGTCCTGGACAGTATCCCGGGGAGCTGTTTTTT. This sequence encodes CASSPGQYPGELFF.

This chain joins TRBV30 and TRBJ2-2; TRBD1 or TRBD2 may be the D gene (6 bases each). CDR3 length equals 13 residues. V lost 3 bases, J lost 6 bases, and 11 bases lay in between. Germline assignment: CDR1 GTSNPN and CDR2 SVGIG (reference sequence). CDR3 protein: CAWSKGGPGELFF. CDR3 DNA sequence: TGTGCCTGGAGCAAAGGGGGGCCCGGGGAGCTGTTTTTT.